This entry lists 21 T cell receptor beta chains sequenced from one sample in a study of cytomegalovirus exposure and HLA in healthy donors. The PCR was carried out with 60 Vbeta primers and 13 Jbeta primers. Assay used: immunoSEQ multiplex PCR; TCRdb lists only in-frame clones, some missing. The repertoire consists of 180,000 or so clones, with 65% to 85% occurring once and the leading ten covering 1.3% to 1.5%. Sequencing was performed on PBMCs. The receptor source for this set is a girl between 10 and 17 years old in good health and CMV-seropositive.

A few counts support this clone. The rearrangement links TRBV7-2 to TRBJ2-3; 7 nucleotides line up with TRBD2. Germline V gene lookup returns CDR1 SGHTA and CDR2 FQGNSA. Trimming took 4 bases from V and 1 from J; bases not matched to a gene: 2. CDR3 size: 14 residues. The CDR3 nucleotides read TGTGCCAGCAGCTACCGGGAGGGCACAGATACGCAGTATTTT. Encoded protein: CASSYREGTDTQYF.

There are a few counts of this clone. The chain combines TRBV6-5 with TRBJ2-3; D ambiguous. There are 14 residues in the CDR3. V lost 6 bases and J lost 4, with 14 bases in between. Germline CDR1 and CDR2: MNHEY and SVGAGI. The CDR3 region has the DNA TGTGCCAGCAGCCCTGACATTATCCCAGATACGCAGTATTTT. Its protein is CASSPDIIPDTQYF.

This clone was observed a handful of times. This rearrangement joins TRBV6-5 to TRBJ1-3; D not certain. Deletions cut 0 bases from V and 3 bases from J, with 6 bases between. This CDR3 has 14 residues. Germline assignment: CDR1 MNHEY and CDR2 SVGAGI. For the CDR3, the DNA is TGTGCCAGCAGTTACTCGTCGCGTGGAAACACCATATATTTT. Encoded protein: CASSYSSRGNTIYF.

V is TRBV6-1 and J is TRBJ2-3; 9 bases are shared with TRBD1. The CDR3 consists of 14 residues. J was trimmed by 1 base and V by 8 bases; bases with no gene match: 4. CDR1 is MNHNS, CDR2 SASEGT, per germline. CDR3 sequence reads: CASFWTGGTDTQYF. CDR3 in DNA: TGTGCCAGCTTTTGGACAGGGGGCACAGATACGCAGTATTTT.

The V gene is TRBV11-2, the J gene TRBJ2-3; 8 bases are shared with TRBD2. Germline loops: CDR1 SGHAT, CDR2 FQNNGV. The junction had 11 bases not matched to a gene; V was cut back by 5 bases and J by 1 base. CDR3 length: 17 residues. This CDR3 is CASSPRPGLVGTDTQYF. The CDR3 DNA is TGTGCCAGCAGCCCCCGGCCGGGACTAGTCGGCACAGATACGCAGTATTTT.

The genes are TRBV18 and TRBJ2-1, with 7 bases that match TRBD1. The V and J ends lost 6 bases and 4 bases, in that order; junction bases with no gene match: 12. The CDR3 consists of 16 residues. Germline-derived CDR1 and CDR2 are KGHSH and LQKENI. CDR3 residues: CASSSPERGLYNEQFF. The CDR3 bases are TGTGCCAGCTCCTCCCCAGAGAGGGGGCTATACAATGAGCAGTTCTTC. The whole variable domain, filled in from reference TRBV18 and TRBJ2-1, reads NAGVMQNPRHLVRRRGQEARLRCSPMKGHSHVYWYRQLPEEGLKFMVYLQKENIIDESGMPKERFSAEFPKEGPSILRIQQVVRGDSAAYFCASSSPERGLYNEQFFGPGTRLTVL.

The chain recombines TRBV11-2 with TRBJ2-7; D is perhaps TRBD2 (5 bases). V lost 6 bases and J lost 3, with 12 bases in between. Germline V gene data show CDR1 as SGHAT and CDR2 as FQNNGV. The CDR3 is made up of 13 amino acids. The CDR3 region is CASRSEGSYEQYF. The CDR3 nucleotides read TGTGCCAGCAGATCAGAGGGCAGCTACGAGCAGTACTTC.

This clone has more than one count but fewer than ten. The chain is built from TRBV5-1 and TRBJ2-2, with TRBD2 matching over 9 bases. The CDR3 runs to 17 residues. V gave up 1 base and J gave up 6 bases; unmatched junction bases: 10. Germline CDR1 is SGHRS and CDR2 is YFSETQ. Here the CDR3 reads CASSLKPFSGSPGELFF. CDR3 sequence (DNA): TGCGCCAGCAGCTTGAAACCTTTTAGCGGGAGTCCCGGGGAGCTGTTTTTT.

The chain couples TRBV5-8 to TRBJ2-5; 7 bases align to TRBD2. Per the germline V gene, CDR1 is SGHTS and CDR2 is YDEGEE. The CDR3 is made up of 16 amino acids. Trimming cost V 0 bases and J 5 bases; bases outside gene matches: 10. The CDR3 DNA reads TGTGCCAGCAGCTTGGTAAAGCGGGACCCGGGGGAGACCCAGTACTTC. It codes for CASSLVKRDPGETQYF.

CDR3 protein: CASKPASGINQPQHF. Written as DNA, the CDR3 is TGTGCCAGCAAACCCGCGTCAGGGATCAATCAGCCCCAGCATTTT. The gene calls are TRBV6-5 and TRBJ1-5; possible D gene TRBD1, 5 bases. The CDR3 sequence is 15 residues long. The germline gives CDR1 MNHEY, CDR2 SVGAGI. V gave up 7 bases and J gave up 3 bases, with 16 bases separating them.

The CDR3, as DNA: TGTGCCAGCAGCTTCGGGACACCCCGCACAGATACGCAGTATTTT. Amino acid sequence: CASSFGTPRTDTQYF. The V gene is TRBV5-6, the J gene TRBJ2-3; TRBD1 might be the D (6 bases). V lost 2 bases, J lost 1 base, and 11 bases lay in between. Per the germline V gene, CDR1 is SGHDT and CDR2 is YYEEEE. This CDR3 comprises 15 residues.

The chain carries TRBV7-3 and TRBJ2-2; the match to TRBD1 covers 7 bases. Unmatched junction bases numbered 7, after V lost 5 bases and J lost 7 bases. CDR1 is SGHTA and CDR2 is FQGTGA in the germline V gene. CDR3 length: 14 residues. The CDR3 is CASSRTGVGGELFF. The CDR3 DNA sequence: TGTGCCAGCAGCCGGACAGGCGTAGGCGGGGAGCTGTTTTTT. The full variable domain, completed using reference TRBV7-3 and TRBJ2-2, is GAGVSQTPSNKVTEKGKYVELRCDPISGHTALYWYRQSLGQGPEFLIYFQGTGAADDSGLPNDRFFAVRPEGSVSTLKIQRTERGDSAVYLCASSRTGVGGELFFGEGSRLTVL.

The CDR3 loop reads CSAQLLNEQFF. CDR3 coding DNA: TGCAGTGCTCAACTCTTAAATGAGCAGTTCTTC. V is TRBV20-1 and J is TRBJ2-1, with unresolved D. This CDR3 is 11 amino acids long. Trimming removed 5 bases from V and 7 bases from J, with 9 bases in between. Germline V gene data show CDR1 as DFQATT and CDR2 as SNEGSKA (reference sequence).

The V and J genes are TRBV5-8 and TRBJ1-2; a weak D match, TRBD1 (6 bases). V dropped 5 bases and J dropped 13 bases, with 12 bases sitting between them. The V gene's germline CDR1 is SGHTS and CDR2 YDEGEE. This CDR3 has 10 residues. CDR3 in amino acids: CASRATGLTF. CDR3 sequence (DNA): TGTGCCAGCAGAGCGACAGGCCTCACCTTC.

V and J are TRBV7-6 and TRBJ1-1; TRBD1 matches 9 bases. V gave up 4 bases and J gave up 1 base; unmatched junction bases: 7. Germline CDR1 reads SGHVS; CDR2 reads FNYEAQ. This CDR3 contains 16 residues. The CDR3 reads CASSSQGARGNTEAFF. The CDR3 DNA is TGTGCCAGCAGCTCACAGGGGGCCAGGGGGAACACTGAAGCTTTCTTT.

The V and J genes are TRBV11-2 and TRBJ1-2; 8 nucleotides agree with TRBD1. CDR1 is SGHAT, CDR2 FQNNGV, per germline. The CDR3 is made up of 15 amino acids. The V and J ends lost 5 bases and 7 bases, in that order; junction bases with no gene match: 12. CDR3 in DNA: TGTGCCAGCAGCCCTCCCCCCCCAGGGGGCTCTGGCTACACCTTC. Translation gives CASSPPPPGGSGYTF.

The chain links TRBV6-1 to TRBJ1-1, with TRBD1 matching over 9 bases. Germline-derived CDR1 and CDR2 are MNHNS and SASEGT. The CDR3 totals 13 residues. J lost 10 bases, V lost 6 bases, and 9 bases had no gene match. The CDR3 sequence: CASRHTGQGLAFF. CDR3 nucleotide sequence: TGTGCCAGCAGGCATACGGGACAGGGTCTAGCTTTCTTT.

The rearrangement links TRBV29-1 to TRBJ2-7; 7 positions agree with TRBD2. The CDR3 sequence is 14 residues long. The trim removed 6 bases at V and 3 bases at J, leaving 11 bases unmatched. Germline loops: CDR1 SQVTM, CDR2 ANQGSEA. The CDR3 sequence: CSVSPTSESYEQYF. DNA of the CDR3: TGCAGCGTCTCGCCCACTAGCGAGAGCTACGAGCAGTACTTC.

The gene calls are TRBV19 and TRBJ2-3, with 9 bases lining up with TRBD1. The ends lost 7 bases at V and 8 bases at J; junction bases unmatched: 7. Germline values: CDR1 LNHDA, CDR2 SQIVND (reference sequence). The CDR3 is 13 residues long. CDR3 amino acids: CASTSQGAGTQYF. The CDR3 DNA sequence: TGTGCCAGTACTTCACAGGGGGCAGGTACGCAGTATTTT.

This clone has more than one count but fewer than ten. V is TRBV7-8 and J is TRBJ2-7; TRBD2 might be the D (5 bases). Deletions cut 3 bases from V and 2 bases from J, with 8 bases between. The CDR3 runs 13 residues. Germline V CDR1 and CDR2: SGHVS, FQNEAQ. The CDR3 DNA reads TGTGCCAGCAGCTTTTCCGGGACCTACGAGCAGTACTTC. Residues: CASSFSGTYEQYF. Full variable domain (remainder filled in from reference TRBV7-8 and TRBJ2-7): GAGVSQSPRYKVAKRGQDVALRCDPISGHVSLFWYQQALGQGPEFLTYFQNEAQLDKSGLPSDRFFAERPEGSVSTLKIQRTQQEDSAVYLCASSFSGTYEQYFGPGTRLTVT.

The sample holds one count of this clone. The chain has TRBV28 and TRBJ1-5, with TRBD1 matching over 7 bases. Germline values: CDR1 MDHEN, CDR2 SYDVKM. The CDR3 loop spans 16 amino acids. The V gene end was trimmed by 3 bases and the J gene end by 0 bases; junction bases not matched to a gene: 5. The CDR3, as DNA: TGTGCCAGCAGTTTCCGGGACAGATATAGCAATCAGCCCCAGCATTTT. Translation: CASSFRDRYSNQPQHF.